This T cell receptor beta chain came from a study of blood T cell repertoires in COVID-19. About the research overall: The United States, Italy and Spain provided the acute and convalescent COVID-19 samples. The analysed material was cDNA or gDNA that came from T cells, B-cell-depleted T cells, or PBMCs.

V lost 1 base and J 5 bases, leaving 14 bases between the germline ends. Germline CDR1 reads LGHDT; CDR2 reads YNNKEL (reference sequence). This CDR3 contains 16 residues. Original analysis: Nucleated cell counts were estimated from reference gene primer amplification. Sequencing used immunoSEQ multiplex PCR; TCRdb keeps in-frame clones, though not all of them. From that table come the V and J calls and clone size; the DNA was used to work out D and trimming. This table holds approximately 230,000 clones, 88% found once. What was sequenced was peripheral blood. The chain recombines TRBV3-1 (or the pseudogene TRBV3-2) with TRBJ2-2; maybe TRBD1 (5 bases). The sequence was obtained from an older man with acute or convalescent COVID-19. The CDR3 spells CASSQGVTVTTGELFF. CDR3 DNA sequence: TGTGCCAGCAGCCAAGGTGTGACAGTGACGACCGGGGAGCTGTTTTTT.